These 2 T cell receptor beta chains came from one sample sequenced in a study of CD8 T cells in Susac syndrome. After extraction with the RNeasy kit, about 0.45 to 1 ug of the RNA was reverse transcribed using random hexamers. MiXCR, run by TCRdb on the immunoSEQ multiplex PCR reads, gives a single entry per CDR3 protein. The sample shows about 83,000 distinct CDR3 sequences, approximately 96% of them seen only once. Sequenced input: CD8+ T cells from PBMCs. The receptors stem from a human donor with Susac syndrome.

The CDR3 reads CSVEWTANEQFF. CDR3 coding DNA: TGCAGCGTTGAGTGGACAGCGAATGAGCAGTTCTTC. V and J are TRBV29-1 and TRBJ2-1, with D maybe TRBD1 (6 bases). V shed 3 bases and J shed 7 bases, with 10 bases lying between them. The CDR3 runs 12 residues. From germline, CDR1 is SQVTM and CDR2 ANQGSEA.

This clonotype occurred once. The gene calls are TRBV6-1 and TRBJ1-1, with 9 bases aligning to TRBD1. CDR1 is MNHNS and CDR2 is SASEGT in the germline V gene. The CDR3 length is 14 residues. Germline trimming cut 6 bases from V and 11 bases from J; bases unmatched to any gene: 13. CDR3 sequence: CASSESGTGSLAFF. The CDR3 region has the DNA TGTGCCAGCAGCGAGTCCGGGACAGGGAGTTTGGCTTTCTTT.